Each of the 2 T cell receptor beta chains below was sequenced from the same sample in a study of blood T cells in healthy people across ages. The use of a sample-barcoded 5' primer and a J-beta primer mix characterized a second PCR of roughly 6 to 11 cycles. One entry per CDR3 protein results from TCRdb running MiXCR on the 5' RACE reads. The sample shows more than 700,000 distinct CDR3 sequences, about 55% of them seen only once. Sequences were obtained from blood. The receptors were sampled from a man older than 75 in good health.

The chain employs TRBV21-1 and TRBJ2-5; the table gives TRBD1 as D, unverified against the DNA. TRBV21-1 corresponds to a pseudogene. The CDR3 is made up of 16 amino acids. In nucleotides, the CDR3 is TGTGCCAGCAGCAATGGGAGGGGGCCGTACCAAGAGACCCAGTACTTC. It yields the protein CASSNGRGPYQETQYF.

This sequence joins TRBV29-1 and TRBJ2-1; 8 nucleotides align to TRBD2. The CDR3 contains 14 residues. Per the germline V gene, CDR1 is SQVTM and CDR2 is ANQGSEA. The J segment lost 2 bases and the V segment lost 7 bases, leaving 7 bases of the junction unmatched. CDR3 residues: CSASGRFPYNEQFF. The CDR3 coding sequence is TGCAGCGCAAGCGGGAGATTCCCCTACAATGAGCAGTTCTTC.